The rows below give T cell receptor beta chains drawn from one sample of a study of blood T cells in healthy people across ages. TCRdb re-called the 5' RACE reads with MiXCR, one entry per CDR3 protein. The sample gives 550,000 to 600,000 distinct CDR3 sequences, 25% to 30% of which show up once; around 20% is in the top ten. The sequenced sample was blood. These receptor sequences come from a woman between 65 and 79 years old in good health. CDR3s include the opening cysteine and the closing phenylalanine or tryptophan. The D gene is left open where the match is weak. Size tells how often a clone was seen (once, few, many) or the class of an expanded clone, and some rows leave it out.

clone_size	cdr3_length	j_call	v_call	d_call	cdr3_aa	cdr3_nt
.	16	TRBJ1-4	TRBV10-3	.	CAISESGTGTNEKLFF	TGTGCCATCAGTGAGTCAGGAACAGGGACTAATGAAAAACTGTTTTTT
.	12	TRBJ1-6	TRBV28	.	CASSPPGRQGHF	TGTGCCAGCAGTCCCCCGGGGAGGCAAGGCCACTTT
.	15	TRBJ2-1	TRBV20-1	TRBD2	CSARTSEYLNNEQFF	TGCAGTGCTAGGACTAGCGAATACTTAAACAATGAGCAGTTCTTC
few	15	TRBJ2-5	TRBV21-1	.	CASSKGGGRSETQYF	TGTGCCAGCAGCAAAGGTGGGGGTCGGAGCGAGACCCAGTACTTC
.	15	TRBJ1-6	TRBV5-1	TRBD1	CASSSGGSYNSPLHF	TGCGCCAGCAGCTCAGGGGGGTCCTATAATTCACCCCTCCACTTT
many	16	TRBJ2-7	TRBV29-1	TRBD1	CSVDPQTGQSNYEQYF	TGCAGCGTTGACCCTCAGACGGGACAGTCTAACTACGAGCAGTACTTC
few	17	TRBJ2-5	TRBV5-1	TRBD2	CASSLPRSGGAVKTQYF	TGCGCCAGCAGCTTGCCGCGATCGGGGGGGGCAGTGAAGACCCAGTACTTC
.	13	TRBJ1-6	TRBV7-8	.	CASKLWGNSPLHF	TGTGCCAGCAAGCTCTGGGGAAATTCACCCCTCCACTTT
few	16	TRBJ2-5	TRBV7-6	TRBD1	CASSLEGSGGWETQHF	TGTGCCAGCAGCTTAGAAGGTTCAGGGGGTTGGGAGACCCAGCACTTC
.	17	TRBJ1-3	TRBV7-2	.	CASSLQGWVSSGNTIYF	TGTGCCAGTAGCTTACAGGGTTGGGTGAGCTCTGGAAACACCATATATTTT
few	14	TRBJ2-5	TRBV12-3/TRBV12-4	TRBD1	CASSHLDRGKTQYF	TGTGCCAGCAGTCACCTAGACAGGGGAAAGACCCAGTACTTC
.	17	TRBJ2-3	TRBV2	TRBD2	CASSRMASGASTDTQYF	TGTGCCAGCAGTCGGATGGCCAGCGGGGCTAGCACAGATACGCAGTATTTT
.	15	TRBJ2-1	TRBV5-1	TRBD2	CAGSLGLAGDREQFF	TGCGCCGGCAGCTTGGGACTAGCGGGGGACCGCGAGCAGTTCTTC
few	13	TRBJ2-2	TRBV3-1	.	CASSPTGGGELFF	TGTGCCAGCAGCCCTACCGGGGGCGGGGAGCTGTTTTTT
many	14	TRBJ2-7	TRBV7-2	TRBD2	CASSLGLAGDEQYF	TGTGCCAGCAGTCTGGGACTAGCTGGCGACGAGCAGTACTTC
.	16	TRBJ1-2	TRBV5-6	TRBD1	CASSSSRTGLWGGYTF	TGTGCCAGCAGCAGCTCTCGGACAGGGTTATGGGGCGGCTACACCTTC
.	14	TRBJ2-5	TRBV3-1	.	CASSQVGYQETQYF	TGTGCCAGCAGCCAAGTTGGTTACCAAGAGACCCAGTACTTC
few	14	TRBJ1-2	TRBV12-3/TRBV12-4	.	CASSLVPGKYGYTF	TGTGCCAGCAGTTTAGTCCCGGGCAAGTATGGCTACACCTTC
few	12	TRBJ1-2	TRBV29-1	.	CSVQTGSYGYTF	TGCAGCGTCCAGACAGGATCGTACGGCTACACCTTC
.	12	TRBJ2-7	TRBV20-1	.	CSAGGNLYEQYF	TGCAGTGCGGGGGGAAACCTCTACGAGCAGTACTTC
few	15	TRBJ2-5	TRBV6-6	TRBD1	CASSYSTGGGETQYF	TGTGCCAGCAGTTACTCGACAGGGGGTGGAGAGACCCAGTACTTC
few	18	TRBJ2-2	TRBV7-8	TRBD1	CASSSRLRDRGNTGELFF	TGTGCCAGCAGCTCCCGACTTAGGGACAGGGGGAACACCGGGGAGCTGTTTTTT
.	20	TRBJ2-7	TRBV4-3	TRBD2	CASSQDWARTSGGASYEQYF	TGCGCCAGCAGCCAAGATTGGGCGAGGACTAGCGGGGGGGCCTCCTACGAGCAGTACTTC
many	14	TRBJ1-2	TRBV5-1	.	CASSLSQGSGGYTF	TGCGCCAGCAGCTTGTCGCAGGGTAGTGGTGGCTACACCTTC
many	12	TRBJ2-5	TRBV18	.	CASSPGRETQYF	TGTGCCAGCTCACCGGGAAGGGAGACCCAGTACTTC
many	14	TRBJ2-1	TRBV20-1	TRBD1	CSAGGGTGGDEQFF	TGCAGTGCTGGAGGAGGGACAGGGGGGGATGAGCAGTTCTTC
.	14	TRBJ1-1	TRBV11-2	.	CASSQIGQNTEAFF	TGTGCCAGCAGCCAAATCGGACAGAACACTGAAGCTTTCTTT
.	15	TRBJ2-3	TRBV5-1	.	CASSLAPGGTDTQYF	TGCGCCAGCAGCTTGGCCCCGGGGGGCACAGATACGCAGTATTTT
many	15	TRBJ2-1	TRBV20-1	TRBD2	CSARPWRGNNNEQFF	TGCAGTGCTCGTCCGTGGCGGGGGAACAATAATGAGCAGTTCTTC
.	17	TRBJ2-1	TRBV3-1	.	CASSKNLGLATYNEQFF	TGTGCCAGCAGCAAAAATCTTGGGCTAGCCACCTACAATGAGCAGTTCTTC